This T cell receptor beta chain was profiled in a study of cytomegalovirus exposure and HLA in healthy donors. About the research overall: Prior work identified some 120 million unique TCR beta sequences in around 170 million T cells. Study-wide findings and caveats: Published work reported that the classifier diagnosed cytomegalovirus status with high specificity and sensitivity. For TCR beta chains, V- and J-gene trimming was later linked to a missense DCLRE1C variant.

PCR was performed using 60 Vbeta and 13 Jbeta primers. Using immunoSEQ multiplex PCR, the repertoire was profiled, and TCRdb retains in-frame clones only, with some absent. The sample holds around 150,000 clones, around 80% seen once. This CDR3 contains 15 residues. After removal of 5 bases from V and 5 bases from J, the junction contained 9 bases not matched to a gene. Germline values: CDR1 SGHRS, CDR2 YFSETQ. Regarding this clone: Its specificity is unknown.

The sample was PBMCs. The TCR was taken from a boy under 10 years old in good health and CMV-seronegative. The chain has TRBV5-1 and TRBJ2-1, with 8 bases fitting TRBD1. The CDR3 sequence is CASSLRTGTDNEQFF. DNA for the CDR3: TGCGCCAGCAGTCTCCGGACAGGGACTGACAATGAGCAGTTCTTC.